Each of the 15 T cell receptor beta chains below was sequenced from the same sample in a study of T-cell memory formation after mild COVID-19. TCRdb called the 5' RACE reads again in MiXCR, with one record for every CDR3 protein. The sample includes approximately 580,000 distinct CDR3 sequences, about a fifth of them seen just once. Sequenced material: PBMCs or a T cell subset sorted from them (not recorded which). Source of these receptors: an adult woman who had mild COVID-19 (a few samples of this study predate the infection). Cell type and time point are not known.

The J gene is TRBJ2-3, the V gene TRBV7-2; 10 nucleotides align to TRBD2. Germline CDR1 reads SGHTA; CDR2 reads FQGNSA. The J segment lost 4 bases and the V segment lost 4 bases, leaving 8 bases of the junction unmatched. This CDR3 contains 16 residues. This CDR3 is CASSSFSSGSADTQYF. CDR3 sequence (DNA): TGTGCCAGCAGCTCATTCTCTAGCGGGAGCGCAGATACGCAGTATTTT. Complete variable domain (other parts from reference TRBV7-2 and TRBJ2-3): GAGVSQSPSNKVTEKGKDVELRCDPISGHTALYWYRQSLGQGLEFLIYFQGNSAPDKSGLPSDRFSAERTGGSVSTLTIQRTQQEDSAVYLCASSSFSSGSADTQYFGPGTRLTVL.

The rearrangement joins TRBV6-5 to TRBJ1-5, with D uncertain. The germline V and J ends were trimmed by 2 bases and 5 bases, with 7 bases remaining between them. The CDR3 covers 13 residues. Germline CDR1 reads MNHEY; CDR2 reads SVGAGI. CDR3 sequence: CASSYTVDQPQHF. CDR3 sequence (DNA): TGTGCCAGCAGTTACACGGTGGATCAGCCCCAGCATTTT.

The chain employs TRBV6-5 and TRBJ2-1; 10 nucleotides agree with TRBD2. Germline V gene sequence: CDR1 MNHEY, CDR2 SVGAGI. The ends lost 6 bases at V and 1 base at J; junction bases unmatched: 6. The CDR3 contains 16 residues. This CDR3 is CASRRTSGVSYNEQFF. The CDR3 coding sequence is TGTGCCAGCAGACGGACTAGCGGTGTTTCCTACAATGAGCAGTTCTTC.

There are a few counts of this clonotype. This chain connects TRBV12-3 or TRBV12-4 to TRBJ2-4; TRBD1 might be the D (6 bases). The CDR3 consists of 17 residues. The germline V and J ends were trimmed by 2 bases and 9 bases, with 23 bases remaining between them. The CDR3 protein is CASSLPIIWGPATIQYF. The DNA for the CDR3 is TGTGCCAGCAGTTTACCGATTATTTGGGGGCCTGCGACCATTCAGTACTTC.

This clonotype was counted at least ten times. The CDR3 reads CASSLVAGWNEQFF. CDR3 nucleotides: TGTGCCAGCAGCTTAGTGGCGGGGTGGAATGAGCAGTTCTTC. The chain carries TRBV7-9 and TRBJ2-1; possibly TRBD2 for D (6 bases). There are 14 residues in the CDR3. Germline lookup yields CDR1 SEHNR and CDR2 FQNEAQ (reference sequence). Trimming removed 1 base at V and 7 bases at J, with 11 bases between.

V and J are TRBV10-3 and TRBJ1-1, with D perhaps matching TRBD1 (5 bases). This CDR3 region has 14 residues. From germline, CDR1 is ENHRY and CDR2 SYGVKD. Trimming removed 0 bases at V and 6 bases at J, with 11 bases between. CDR3 loop: CAISESSGGPEAFF. The DNA of the CDR3 is TGTGCCATCAGTGAGTCGAGTGGGGGACCTGAAGCTTTCTTT.

This clonotype was observed a few times. The chain joins TRBV15 to TRBJ2-2; 7 nucleotides align to TRBD1. J was trimmed by 2 bases and V by 0 bases; bases with no gene match: 6. The CDR3 contains 17 residues. Germline CDR1 and CDR2: LNHNV and YYDKDF (reference sequence). CDR3 sequence: CATSREGTGENTGELFF. The CDR3 DNA sequence: TGTGCCACCAGCAGAGAAGGCACAGGGGAAAACACCGGGGAGCTGTTTTTT. The full variable domain, with the rest looked up from reference TRBV15 and TRBJ2-2, is DAMVIQNPRYQVTQFGKPVTLSCSQTLNHNVMYWYQQKSSQAPKLLFHYYDKDFNNEADTPDNFQSRRPNTSFCFLDIRSPGLGDTAMYLCATSREGTGENTGELFFGEGSRLTVL.

This clonotype was observed a few times. The J gene is TRBJ2-5, the V gene TRBV12-3 or TRBV12-4, with D possibly being TRBD1 (6 bases). The CDR3 sequence is 12 residues long. Trimming removed 7 bases at V and 5 bases at J, with 11 bases between. This CDR3 reads CASKQGWETQYF. The CDR3 DNA sequence: TGTGCCAGCAAGCAGGGGTGGGAGACCCAGTACTTC.

This chain uses TRBV5-1 with TRBJ2-3, with D unclear. Trimming took 0 bases from V and 2 from J, leaving 10 bases between them. The germline V gene has CDR1 SGHRS and CDR2 YFSETQ. The CDR3 runs 15 residues. CDR3 nucleotides: TGCGCCAGCAGCTTGGTGTGGCAGCCCACAGATACGCAGTATTTT. Protein sequence: CASSLVWQPTDTQYF.

The rearrangement uses TRBV5-1 and TRBJ2-7; 7 bases match TRBD2. The CDR3 consists of 15 residues. From germline, CDR1 is SGHRS and CDR2 YFSETQ. Germline trimming cut 5 bases from V and 5 bases from J; bases unmatched to any gene: 13. The CDR3 sequence is CASSPAAKRGHEQYF. The CDR3 region has the DNA TGCGCCAGCAGTCCGGCAGCCAAGCGGGGTCACGAGCAGTACTTC.

The rearrangement joins TRBV7-2 to TRBJ2-3; 10 nucleotides match TRBD2. This CDR3 contains 16 residues. The J segment lost 5 bases and the V segment lost 3 bases, leaving 8 bases of the junction unmatched. Germline values: CDR1 SGHTA, CDR2 FQGNSA. Here the CDR3 reads CASSFLAGGRGDTQYF. CDR3 DNA sequence: TGTGCCAGCAGCTTCTTAGCGGGGGGTCGTGGAGATACGCAGTATTTT. The whole variable domain, remainder taken from reference TRBV7-2 and TRBJ2-3, is GAGVSQSPSNKVTEKGKDVELRCDPISGHTALYWYRQSLGQGLEFLIYFQGNSAPDKSGLPSDRFSAERTGGSVSTLTIQRTQQEDSAVYLCASSFLAGGRGDTQYFGPGTRLTVL.

This clonotype has a handful of counts. The chain recombines TRBV12-3 or TRBV12-4 with TRBJ2-7; D may be TRBD2 (6 bases). The CDR3 totals 15 residues. The germline V and J ends were trimmed by 3 bases and 7 bases, with 19 bases remaining between them. The CDR3 sequence is CASSLTGGRAGEQYF. The CDR3 bases are TGTGCCAGCAGTTTGACTGGTGGCAGGGCGGGGGAGCAGTACTTC.

The chain combines TRBV5-1 with TRBJ2-3, with 8 bases aligning to TRBD1. V shed 5 bases and J 1 base; nucleotides not matched to a gene: 9. Germline V gene sequence: CDR1 SGHRS, CDR2 YFSETQ. CDR3 size: 16 residues. CDR3 bases: TGCGCCAGCAGACCCGGGACAGGTTCACGCACAGATACGCAGTATTTT. Amino acid sequence: CASRPGTGSRTDTQYF.

The chain recombines TRBV12-3 or TRBV12-4 with TRBJ1-3; TRBD1 might be the D (5 bases). V shed 8 bases and J shed 0 bases, with 14 bases lying between them. The CDR3 has 15 residues. CDR3 coding DNA: TGTGCCAGCGAAAGGACACGGAGCTCTGGAAACACCATATATTTT. Its protein product is CASERTRSSGNTIYF.

The chain recombines TRBV12-3 or TRBV12-4 with TRBJ1-2; D is unclear. The CDR3 length is 14 residues. V gave up 4 bases and J gave up 2 bases, with 11 bases separating them. The CDR3 loop is CASSSFGVNYGYTF. The CDR3 region has the DNA TGTGCCAGCAGTTCATTTGGAGTAAACTATGGCTACACCTTC.